The clone carrying this T cell receptor (beta chain) came up once. The target antigen is unknown. The CDR3 is made up of 17 amino acids. The germline V gene has CDR1 LGHNA and CDR2 YSLEER. V lost 3 bases to trimming and J lost 4 bases; unmatched junction nucleotides: 7. Clones were read by immunoSEQ multiplex PCR, and TCRdb kept only the in-frame ones, dropping some. Among around 57,000 clones listed, around 87% were seen once. The record originates from a study of identifying expanded T cells in peripheral blood. Whole-study results and caveats: Over two and four weeks, about 15 and 18 clones changed, versus roughly 1.1 between replicates.

The chain couples TRBV4-3 to TRBJ2-7, with TRBD2 identical over 15 bases. Sequencing was done on a sample of blood. This receptor was identified in a person between 18 and 69 years old in good health. This CDR3 reads CASSHGLAGGPGYEQYF. The CDR3 DNA is TGCGCCAGCAGCCACGGACTAGCGGGAGGGCCTGGTTACGAGCAGTACTTC.